One T cell receptor (beta chain) is described in this entry. Its antigen is unknown. Within one base of it there is no much larger clone, and no base qualities were kept. Libraries were prepared through the immunoSEQ multiplex PCR assay. For the multiplex PCR, a mixture combining 60 forward primers for TCR Vbeta segments and 13 reverse primers for TCR Jbeta segments was used. Amplification of the CDR3 region of rearranged TCR beta genes was performed with a multiplex PCR assay on genomic DNA. The Illumina HiSeq System was used to sequence the amplified TCR beta libraries as 87-base-pair reads. The source study handled its data this way. A later analysis tallied 75 million to 95 million unique TCR beta chains across the 666 repertoires, and around 9.9 million of those chains were shared by two or more donors. To remove PCR and sequencing errors, raw reads were error-corrected and collapsed into unique sequences using a nearest-neighbor algorithm that merged closely related sequences. CDR3 sequences were aligned to IMGT reference sequences to assign V, D and J gene segments. For a sequence to be retained, at least a six-nucleotide match to both a V gene segment and a J gene segment was required. Rearrangements were called productive when the CDR3 lacked stop codons and stayed in frame with V and J; all others were non-productive. Following IMGT convention, CDR3 was defined as the stretch from the second conserved V-encoded cysteine to the conserved J-encoded phenylalanine. The earlier analysis of more than 450 of the donors excluded sequences that lacked an unambiguous match to a single V gene segment. An earlier analysis of several hundred of the donors classified V segments as functional when productive rearrangements were above 56.7% and as segregating when the standard deviation between donors was above 5%. A statistical classification framework was built to diagnose cytomegalovirus status from the catalog of TCR beta chain sequences. In a later analysis, V and J genes were assigned by comparing TCR nucleotide sequences against IMGT/GENE-DB human TR gene sequences. The TCRdist pipeline was used in a later analysis to assign CDR3 sequences and most-parsimonious VDJ recombination scenarios. A later analysis defined each TCR beta chain by its CDR3 amino acid sequence plus V-gene family, and excluded reads lacking a unique V-gene family. As a way to deal with suspected cross-contamination and a sequencing artifact, a later analysis dropped hundreds of nucleotide sequences that were highly shared and had low generation probability. A later analysis calculated a clonal expansion index for each public chain from normalized within-repertoire ranks of inferred template counts. In a later analysis, generation probabilities were computed with a VDJ recombination model fitted to out-of-frame rearrangements, and the resulting probabilities were checked against IGoR. Hypergeometric tests were used in a later analysis to score TCR-TCR, TCR-HLA and TCR-CMV co-occurrence, with a repertoire-size bias correction applied to the TCR pairs. A later analysis estimated false discovery rates by permuting HLA or CMV assignments 20 times. A later analysis grouped co-occurring TCRs with DBSCAN, adding TCRdist sequence similarity when clustering within HLA-allele-positive subsets. Co-occurrence clustering excluded repertoires with fewer than 30,000 or more than 120,000 public chains, plus five with anomalous nucleotide sharing. Entries here come from immuneACCESS through TCRdb and include only in-frame sequences with V and J called. Some clones fail to appear in such tables; in the studies checked, an unresolved V gene covers under half of the shortfall, and the cause of the remainder is unknown. That table gives V, J and clone size, and the DNA gave D and trimming. The sample table records about 130,000 clones; 70% to 80% of these occur just once. The leading ten clones occupy 3% to 4.5% of the sample.

The data belong to a study of cytomegalovirus exposure and HLA in healthy donors (TCRdb year 2017). With regard to the full study: According to an earlier analysis of 450 to 650 of the donors, about 170 million T cells yielded some 120 million unique TCR beta sequences and about 300 Gb of sequence data. Several DR-DQ haplotypes were handled as single units for association and clustering, since linkage in the cohort was strong. Besides the first cohort of roughly 700 subjects, a separate validation cohort made up of over 95 different subjects was used. High-throughput TCR immunosequencing, statistical association of individual TCRs with disease status, and machine learning were combined to predict cytomegalovirus infection status. The number of donors typed differed by locus, with 629-630 for A, B, C, DRB1 and DQB1, around 500 for DQA1, 600 to 610 for DPA1, and 400 to 490 for DPB1. Donor age, sex, ethnicity and CMV serostatus were compiled alongside the repertoire data. The aim of the study was to test whether cataloging public T cell receptors could identify signatures of past pathogen exposure. A later analysis re-analyzed previously published TCR beta repertoires from roughly 690 donors and added high-resolution HLA genotyping to study TCR occurrence patterns. Rather than drawing on any new phenotypic data, the later analysis identified candidate immune exposures from TCR beta sequences and the way those sequences occurred across donors. Approximately 310 gigabases of sequencing data and 70 million to 95 million unique TCR sequences made up an early release that covered some 640 HLA-typed donors. Among the approximately 430 genotyped donors, about 85% belonged to the genetic ancestry cluster associated with self-reported Caucasian donors. HLA typing covered class I and class II loci at four-digit resolution. The study profiled the T cell repertoires of around 700 subjects by immunosequencing and related them to cytomegalovirus serostatus. On average, roughly 240,000 unique TCR beta nucleotide sequences were sequenced per donor among 300 to 500 genotyped donors of the cohort, with roughly 18% of those sequences being non-productive. An earlier analysis of fewer than 700 of the donors applied high-throughput TCR beta sequencing to assess whether each TCR beta V gene segment acted as functional or pseudogenic. Every discovery cohort repertoire had been produced on one sequencing platform. Genome-wide SNP genotypes for about three fifths of the roughly 670 donors were used in a later genetic analysis, which treated that subset as a discovery cohort.

The germline ends are 8 bases apart after V is trimmed by 1 base and J by 2 bases. The CDR3, cysteine through phenylalanine, is 14 amino acids long. Left in the record is the CDR3 DNA by itself, 42 bases read in frame from the first base. CDR1 and CDR2 were assigned from the germline V gene as SGHAT and FQNNGV. In total, roughly 710 healthy bone marrow donors made up the cohort. At the time of sampling, all cohort members were nominally healthy, though unrecorded immune exposures were likely present. The donor was CMV seronegative and was included in the group of about 400 seronegative cohort members. A peripheral blood sample was collected from each donor, and TCR beta sequencing was performed on peripheral blood mononuclear cells. The Qiagen DNeasy Blood Extraction Kit was used to extract genomic DNA from the blood cell samples. What the research found in general, with its limitations: Immune exposure information for the cohort was limited to CMV serostatus. A later analysis found that TCR association rates varied across HLA loci, with DRB1 alleles showing the most associated TCRs and HLA-C alleles the fewest. In a later analysis, several top co-occurrence clusters were reported to appear linked to parvovirus B19, influenza, CMV and Epstein-Barr virus. The presence/absence analyses assumed that sequencing depth was roughly uniform across donors, and that assumption may not be true. Because HLA typing was missing for some donors at each locus, association tests included only the typed subset. A further reported finding was that TCR beta sequences accurately predicted the HLA-A and HLA-B alleles for most subjects in the first cohort. When HLA alleles, especially DR and DQ, strongly co-occurred, attributing TCR associations to individual alleles was difficult. In a later analysis, HLA-associated TCR beta chains were found to be more clonally expanded and to have lower generation probabilities than equally common non-associated chains. The cohort was sequenced for TCR beta chains only, and without alpha or paired-chain data the features that could be detected were limited. A cluster of highly shared sequence variants was judged likely to represent a technical artifact of the sequencing pipeline. In a later analysis, most CMV-associated TCR beta chains were found to appear HLA-restricted, with HLA associations seemingly driven largely by CMV exposure. The 87-base-pair reads could not distinguish some IMGT-functional V segments, including TRBV6-2 and TRBV6-3, so those segments were excluded. An earlier analysis of approximately 600 of the donors showed that most TCR beta V segments appeared in productive rearrangements either about 87% or about 30% of the time, which broadly matched IMGT annotations. The classifier was reported to diagnose cytomegalovirus status with high specificity and sensitivity in both the original and validation cohorts. Because counts were too low, roughly 18 rarely observed V segments, including chromosome 9 orphons, were left out of the earlier analysis of a few hundred of the donors. Compared with the roughly 700-donor mean, donors in an Asian-associated ancestry cluster had fewer N-insertions in productive TCRs, according to a later genetic analysis. A total of about 150 TCR beta chains were listed by the study as associated with cytomegalovirus. Most TCR sequences were observed very rarely across donors, whereas some public TCRs were present in many individuals. In vitro tests confirmed that a few of the cytomegalovirus-associated TCR beta chains recognize cytomegalovirus antigens. Correlated functional status among segregating V segments might be attributable to linkage disequilibrium, but an unknown experimental factor could not be ruled out. According to the authors, the approach could potentially be generalized to other disease states and immunological phenotypes. V-gene and J-gene trimming of TCR beta chains was associated with a missense DCLRE1C variant in a later genetic analysis, and the association was replicated in an independent cohort. At a false discovery rate of 0.05, a later analysis linked approximately 18,000 TCR beta sequences to specific HLA alleles.

The source of this sequence is a man aged 35-49 years in good health and CMV-seronegative. The V gene is TRBV11-2 and the J gene is TRBJ1-2; the D gene is perhaps TRBD1, from 6 matching bases. Sequencing was carried out using PBMCs. The CDR3 region: CASSLGTGNYGYTF. The sequenced DNA is TGTGCCAGCAGCTTAGGTACAGGGAACTATGGCTACACCTTC.